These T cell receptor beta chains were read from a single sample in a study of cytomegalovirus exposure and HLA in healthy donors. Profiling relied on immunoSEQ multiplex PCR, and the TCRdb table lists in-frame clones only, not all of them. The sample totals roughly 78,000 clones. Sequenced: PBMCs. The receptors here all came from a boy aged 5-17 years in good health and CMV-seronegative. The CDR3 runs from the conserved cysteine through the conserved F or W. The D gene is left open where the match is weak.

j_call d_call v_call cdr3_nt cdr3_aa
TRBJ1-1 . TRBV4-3 TGCGCCAGCAGCCAAGATATATACGAGACTGAAGCTTTCTTT CASSQDIYETEAFF
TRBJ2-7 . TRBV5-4 TGTGCCAGCAGCCGACAGAACGTTCAAGCCGAGCAGTACTTC CASSRQNVQAEQYF
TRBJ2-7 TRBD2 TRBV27 TGTGCCAGCATCCCCATAGCGGGAGGGCCTCTTTACGAGCAGTACTTC CASIPIAGGPLYEQYF
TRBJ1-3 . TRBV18 TGTGCCAGCTCAGTAATCGACGGGGGGACCTCTGGAAACACCATATATTTT CASSVIDGGTSGNTIYF
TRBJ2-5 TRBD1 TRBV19 TGTGCCAGTAGTTTCCGGGACAGGGGAGAGACCCAGTACTTC CASSFRDRGETQYF
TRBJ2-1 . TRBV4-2 TGTGCCAGCAGGCGAACCGCTGGTGAGCAGTTCTTC CASRRTAGEQFF
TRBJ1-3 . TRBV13 TGTGCCAGCAGCTTAAGCCCCTCGTTACTACAGGGAGGAAACACCATATATTTT CASSLSPSLLQGGNTIYF
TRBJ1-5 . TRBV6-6 TGTGCCAGCAGCCCCGGGAGGGCTAATCAGCCCCAGCATTTT CASSPGRANQPQHF
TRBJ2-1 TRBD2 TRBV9 TGTGCCAGCGGGACTAGCGGGGGGGACTCCTACAATGAGCAGTTCTTC CASGTSGGDSYNEQFF
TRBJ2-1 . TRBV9 TGTGCCAGCAGCGTAACCCCAGCGGCTAGCTCCGACAATGAGCAGTTCTTC CASSVTPAASSDNEQFF
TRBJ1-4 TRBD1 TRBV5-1 TGCGCCAGCAGCGGGGGGACAGCGCTAAATGAAAAACTGTTTTTT CASSGGTALNEKLFF
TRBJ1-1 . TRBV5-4 TGTGCCAGCACGCCCCCTCACGGGGGGCGTATCACTGAAGCTTTCTTT CASTPPHGGRITEAFF
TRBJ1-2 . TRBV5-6 TGTGCCAGCAGCCCCGGCAGGGCCTATGGCTACACCTTC CASSPGRAYGYTF
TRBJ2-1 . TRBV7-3 TGTGCCAGCAGCTTAACGTCGGGGGGCTACCATGAGCAGTTCTTC CASSLTSGGYHEQFF
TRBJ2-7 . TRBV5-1 TGCGCCAGCAGCTTGAGATCGGGCAGGGGAAGGGAGCAGTACTTC CASSLRSGRGREQYF
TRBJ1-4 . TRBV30 TGTGCCTGGACCCGGGGAAACCACAATGAAAAACTGTTTTTT CAWTRGNHNEKLFF
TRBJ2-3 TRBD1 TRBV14 TGTGCCAGCAGTTCGGACAGGAAGGGTTGGGATACGCAGTATTTT CASSSDRKGWDTQYF
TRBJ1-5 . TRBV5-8 TGTGCCAGCAGCTTGAAGTATGGGGCCCCCAATCAGCCCCAGCATTTT CASSLKYGAPNQPQHF
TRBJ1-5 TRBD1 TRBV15 TGTGCCACCAGCAGAGGACAGGGGAATCAGCCCCAGCATTTT CATSRGQGNQPQHF
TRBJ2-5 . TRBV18 TGTGCCAGCTCACCAGGACAGAGCCAAGAGACCCAGTACTTC CASSPGQSQETQYF
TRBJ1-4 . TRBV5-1 TGCGCCAGCAGCTTGGACGCAGGGGTAGAGAAACTGTTTTTT CASSLDAGVEKLFF
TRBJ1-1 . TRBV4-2 TGTGCCAGCAGCCAAAAGGACAGCGACACTGAAGCTTTCTTT CASSQKDSDTEAFF